This T cell receptor (beta chain) was found in a study of blood T cell repertoires in COVID-19 (dated by TCRdb to 2018 to 2021). With respect to the entire study: The collaborator samples originated in the United States, Italy and Spain and spanned the acute and convalescent phases of COVID-19. The dataset comprised deeply sampled blood TCRbeta repertoires from subjects exposed to, actively infected with, or recovered from COVID-19. Where available, HLA class I and class II types were taken from metadata supplied by the sample provider and were not determined by assay-based typing. The repertoires were released in a freely available public database meant as a resource for research on the immune response to SARS-CoV-2. The samples were drawn from two sources: the first 160 participants of the ongoing ImmuneRACE study, and 1,254 subjects contributed by 6 global collaborators. The prospective study material was composed of cDNA or gDNA derived from T cells, B-cell-depleted T cells, or PBMCs. A de-identified subject ID, COVID-19 status, age in years and sex were almost always included in the sample metadata.

For this clone: The specificity of this receptor is unknown. The input lacks base qualities; no much larger clone sits a single base away.

The immunoSEQ Assay, a bias-controlled multiplex PCR, was used to amplify TCRbeta CDR3 regions from genomic DNA. As for the original processing: The number of nucleated cells in each sample was estimated from the amplification of reference gene primers within the assay. Sequence reads were collapsed and filtered to measure the absolute abundance of every unique TCRbeta CDR3 rearrangement. For each sample, productive Simpson clonality was calculated as the square root of Simpson's diversity index across productive rearrangements. TCRdb retrieved this table from immuneACCESS and kept in-frame rearrangements only. Not all clones are present; in checked studies, unresolved V genes account for under half, and no reason is known for the remainder. For V, J and clone size, that table is used; D and trimming come from the DNA. In this sample the table shows around 97,000 clones, around 80% of which occur a single time. More than 9% of the sample rests with the top ten.

What the authors observed across the whole study: The quantity of clinical and demographic metadata differed by source and by participant and was supplied without curation.

Each collaborating institution followed its own protocols to collect whole blood in K2EDTA tubes. For TCRbeta analysis, collaborator samples were shipped as frozen whole blood, as isolated PBMCs, or as DNA extracted from either sample type. The sequencing sample was made of peripheral blood. The clonotype originates from a man between 65 and 85 years old with acute or convalescent COVID-19.

Read as DNA, the sequence is TGTGCCAGCAGCTTCAGGGCTTCCTACGAGCAGTACTTC. The translation is CASSFRASYEQYF. The V and J segments used are TRBV7-2 and TRBJ2-7; a tentative D call is TRBD1 (5 bases match). Sequences SGHTA (CDR1) and FQGNSA (CDR2) are obtained from the germline V gene. From the cysteine through the phenylalanine, the CDR3 covers 13 amino acids. Only the CDR3 portion is preserved as DNA: 39 bases, with reading frame beginning at the first base. Cut back by 3 bases and 1 base, the V and J ends lie 7 bases apart.